This passage covers 3 T cell receptor beta chains from one sample sequenced in a study of shared T cell receptors in the human thymus. Profiling relied on immunoSEQ multiplex PCR, and the TCRdb table lists in-frame clones only, not all of them. The top ten hold around 0.0094% of the sample, which has approximately 760,000 clones, roughly 85% seen once. This sample also belongs to another study, concerning human thymus T cells.

Sequences were obtained from thymocytes. All receptors derive from a girl under three years old with a congenital heart defect.

The J gene is TRBJ2-3, the V gene TRBV6-1; D ambiguous. The CDR3 spans 13 residues. V was cut by 8 bases and J by 3 bases, with 12 bases left in between. Germline lookup yields CDR1 MNHNS and CDR2 SASEGT. The CDR3 nucleotides are TGTGCCAGCCAATCCCCTAGTACAGATACGCAGTATTTT. This codes for CASQSPSTDTQYF.

V usage is TRBV29-1 and J usage is TRBJ2-3, with 12 bases that match TRBD2. Unmatched junction bases numbered 9, after V lost 7 bases and J lost 7 bases. CDR3 length: 14 residues. CDR1 is SQVTM, CDR2 ANQGSEA, per germline. The CDR3 sequence: CSGVLAGGLYTQYF. For the CDR3, the DNA is TGCAGCGGGGTACTAGCGGGGGGTCTATATACGCAGTATTTT.

The chain employs TRBV13 and TRBJ1-2; no clear D. V lost 4 bases to trimming and J lost 0 bases, with 15 bases between them. Germline CDR1 PRHDT, CDR2 FYEKMQ (reference sequence). This CDR3 comprises 16 residues. This chain's CDR3 is CASSCSPQQPNYGYTF. The CDR3 region has the DNA TGTGCCAGCAGCTGCAGCCCCCAACAGCCTAACTATGGCTACACCTTC.